The T cell receptor beta chain under discussion was sequenced for a study of blood T cell repertoires in COVID-19. Study context: Samples representing acute and convalescent COVID-19 were sourced from the United States, Italy and Spain.

Germline CDR1 reads ENHRY; CDR2 reads SYGVKD. The germline V and J ends were trimmed by 6 bases and 5 bases, with 16 bases remaining between them. The CDR3 is made up of 14 amino acids. Adults between roughly 18 and 90 years of age took part from 20 to 25 US areas. Cohort assignment relied on participant-reported clinical history. Study processing details: Estimation of nucleated cell counts relied on the amplification of reference gene primers. Clones were sequenced by immunoSEQ multiplex PCR, and TCRdb holds only the in-frame ones, with some missing. V and J calls and clone size are as listed in that table; D and trimming were resolved from the DNA. The repertoire consists of 490,000 or so clones, with approximately 91% occurring once and the leading ten covering more than 7.5%.

Source material: PBMCs or T cells enriched from blood (not recorded which). This chain joins TRBV10-3 and TRBJ1-2, with D maybe TRBD1 (6 bases). This TCR was recovered from a woman aged 60 to 75 who had recovered from COVID-19. The CDR3 nucleotides are TGTGCCATCAGAGGGGGTGTCGATCAATATGGCTACACCTTC. This translates into CAIRGGVDQYGYTF.